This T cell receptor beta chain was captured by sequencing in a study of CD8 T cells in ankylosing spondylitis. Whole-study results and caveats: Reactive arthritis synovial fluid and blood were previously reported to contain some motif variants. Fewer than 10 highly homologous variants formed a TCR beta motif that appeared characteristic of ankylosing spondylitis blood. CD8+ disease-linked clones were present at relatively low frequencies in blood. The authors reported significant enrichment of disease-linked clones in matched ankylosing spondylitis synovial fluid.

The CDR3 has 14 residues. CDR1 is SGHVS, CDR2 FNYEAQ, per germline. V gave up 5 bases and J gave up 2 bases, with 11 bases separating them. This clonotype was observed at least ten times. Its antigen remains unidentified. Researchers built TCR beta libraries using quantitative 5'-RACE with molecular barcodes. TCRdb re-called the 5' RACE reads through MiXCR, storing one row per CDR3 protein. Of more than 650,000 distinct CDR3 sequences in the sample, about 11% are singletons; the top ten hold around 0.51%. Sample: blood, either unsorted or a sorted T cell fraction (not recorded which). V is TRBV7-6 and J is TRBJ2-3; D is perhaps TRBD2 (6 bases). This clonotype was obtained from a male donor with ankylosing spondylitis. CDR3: CASSQAGHTDTQYF. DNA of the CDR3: TGTGCCAGCAGCCAAGCGGGCCACACAGATACGCAGTATTTT.